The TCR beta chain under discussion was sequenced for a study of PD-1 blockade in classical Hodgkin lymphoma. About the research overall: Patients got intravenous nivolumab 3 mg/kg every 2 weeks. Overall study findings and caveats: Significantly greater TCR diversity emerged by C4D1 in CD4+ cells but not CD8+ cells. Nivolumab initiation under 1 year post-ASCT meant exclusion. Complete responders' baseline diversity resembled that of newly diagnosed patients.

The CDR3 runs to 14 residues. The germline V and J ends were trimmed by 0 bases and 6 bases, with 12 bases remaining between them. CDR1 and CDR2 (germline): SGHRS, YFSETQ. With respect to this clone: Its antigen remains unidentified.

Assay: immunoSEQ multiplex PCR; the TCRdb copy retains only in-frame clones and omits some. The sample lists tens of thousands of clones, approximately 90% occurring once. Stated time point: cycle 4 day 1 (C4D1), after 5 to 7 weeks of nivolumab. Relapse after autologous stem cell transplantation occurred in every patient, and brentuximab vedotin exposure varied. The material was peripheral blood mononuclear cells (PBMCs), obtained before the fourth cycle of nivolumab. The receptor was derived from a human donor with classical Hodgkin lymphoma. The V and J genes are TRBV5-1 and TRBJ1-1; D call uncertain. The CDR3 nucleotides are TGCGCCAGCAGCTTGGGACCCAGTAGTCCTGAAGCTTTCTTT. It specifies CASSLGPSSPEAFF.